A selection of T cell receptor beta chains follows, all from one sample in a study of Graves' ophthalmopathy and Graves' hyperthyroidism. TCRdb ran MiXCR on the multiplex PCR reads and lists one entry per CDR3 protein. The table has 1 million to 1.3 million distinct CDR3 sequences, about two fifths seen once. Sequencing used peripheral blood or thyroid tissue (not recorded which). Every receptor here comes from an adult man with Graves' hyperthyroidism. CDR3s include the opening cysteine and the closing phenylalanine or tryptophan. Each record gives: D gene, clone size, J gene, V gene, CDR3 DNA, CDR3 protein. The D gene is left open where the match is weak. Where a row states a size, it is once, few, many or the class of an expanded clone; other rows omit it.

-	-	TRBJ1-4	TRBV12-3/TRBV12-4	TGTGCCAGCAGCCAAGAACGGTCAACTAATGAAAAACTGTTTTTT	CASSQERSTNEKLFF
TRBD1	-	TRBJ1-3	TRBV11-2	TGTGCCAGCAGCTCGACAGGGCACTCTGGAAACACCATATATTTT	CASSSTGHSGNTIYF
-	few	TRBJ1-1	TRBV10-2	TGCGCCAGCACGATAGGGACGGGCAAAGGGAAGAACACTGAAGCTTTCTTT	CASTIGTGKGKNTEAFF
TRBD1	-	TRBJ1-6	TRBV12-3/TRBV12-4	TGTGCCAGCAGTAAGGGACAGGGGAATTCACCCCTCCACTTT	CASSKGQGNSPLHF
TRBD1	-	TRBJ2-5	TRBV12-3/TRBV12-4	TGTGCCAGCAGTTTCTCCAGGGGGCAAGAGACCCAGTACTTC	CASSFSRGQETQYF
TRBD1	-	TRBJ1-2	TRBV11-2	TGTGCCAGCAGCCCTACCCTGGGCAGGGGGCTAGAGGGCTACACCTTC	CASSPTLGRGLEGYTF
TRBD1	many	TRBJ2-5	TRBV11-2	TGTGCCAGCAGCAAGGGACAGGGGCTTCAAGAGACCCAGTACTTC	CASSKGQGLQETQYF
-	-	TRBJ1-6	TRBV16	TGTGCCAGCAGCCAGGGACTCTATAATTCACCCCTCCACTTT	CASSQGLYNSPLHF
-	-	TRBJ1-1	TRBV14	TGTGCCAGCAGCCAAGGGGGACGGATTGAAGCTTTCTTT	CASSQGGRIEAFF
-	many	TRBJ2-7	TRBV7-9	TGTGCCAGCAGCCTCGGGAGTATGACCTACGAGCAGTACTTC	CASSLGSMTYEQYF
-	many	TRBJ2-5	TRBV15	TGTGCCACCAGCAGAGATCGACGGGAAGAGACCCAGTACTTC	CATSRDRREETQYF
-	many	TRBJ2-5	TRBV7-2	TGTGCCAGCAGCCAAACACAGGGCTTAGAGACCCAGTACTTC	CASSQTQGLETQYF
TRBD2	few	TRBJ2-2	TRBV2	TGTGCCAGCAAAGCGGGAGAGCACACCGGGGAGCTGTTTTTT	CASKAGEHTGELFF
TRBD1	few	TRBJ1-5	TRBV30	TGTGCCTGGGCGGGACAGGACGCTCAGCCCCAGCATTTT	CAWAGQDAQPQHF
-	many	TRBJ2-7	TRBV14	TGTGCCAGCAGCCAAGTGAACGGATCCTACGAGCAGTACTTC	CASSQVNGSYEQYF
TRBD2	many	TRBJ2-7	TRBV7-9	TGTGCCAGCAGCCCACGGGACGGGGGGACTTACGAGCAGTACTTC	CASSPRDGGTYEQYF
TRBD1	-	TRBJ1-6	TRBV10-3	TGTGCCACCCACCGGGACAGGGGTCCTAATTCACCCCTCCACTTT	CATHRDRGPNSPLHF
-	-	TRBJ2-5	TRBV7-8	TGTGCCAGCAGCACACCGGGGGATAGCAATCAGCCCCAGTACTTC	CASSTPGDSNQPQYF
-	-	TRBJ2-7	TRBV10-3	TGTGCCATCAGGGGAGGGGGCGGGCCGTACGAGCAGTACTTC	CAIRGGGGPYEQYF
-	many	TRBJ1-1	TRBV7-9	TGTGCCAGCAGCTTAGCGCGGGGGGGCGAGTATCCCGCTTTCTTT	CASSLARGGEYPAFF
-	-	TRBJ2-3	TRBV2	TGTGCCAGCAGAGAGGTCGGTACGCAGTATTTT	CASREVGTQYF
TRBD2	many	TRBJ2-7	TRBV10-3	TGTGCCATCAGGACTAGCGGGTCCTACGAGCAGTACTTC	CAIRTSGSYEQYF
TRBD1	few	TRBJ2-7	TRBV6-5	TGTGCCAGCAGGAGACAGGGGGCGGGCGAGCAGTACTTC	CASRRQGAGEQYF
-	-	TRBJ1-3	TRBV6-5	TGTGCCAGTAAACCCGGGTTCGGCTCTGGAAACACCATATATTTT	CASKPGFGSGNTIYF
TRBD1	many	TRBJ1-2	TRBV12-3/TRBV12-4	TGTGCCAGCAGTTTAGGGGACAGGGGAACGAATGGCTACACCTTC	CASSLGDRGTNGYTF
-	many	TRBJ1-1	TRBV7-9	TGTGCCAGCAGCTTAGCGGACAGACTGAACACTGAAGCTTTCTTT	CASSLADRLNTEAFF
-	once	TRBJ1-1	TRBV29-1	TGCAGCTTAGACGGGGGAACTGAAGCTTTCTTT	CSLDGGTEAFF
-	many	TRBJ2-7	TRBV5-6	TGTGCCAGCAGCTTGGCCAACAGGGAGCACGAGCAGTACTTC	CASSLANREHEQYF
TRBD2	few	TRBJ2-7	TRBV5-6	TGTGCCAGCGACTCAGGTAGCGGGAGAGACGAGCAGTACTTC	CASDSGSGRDEQYF
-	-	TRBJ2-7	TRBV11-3	TGTGCCAGCAGCTTGCAGGGAGAGGTCACCGGGGAGCTGTACTTC	CASSLQGEVTGELYF
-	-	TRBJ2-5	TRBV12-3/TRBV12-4	TGTGCCAGCCAAGGTCGGGACGACGAGACCCAGTACTTC	CASQGRDDETQYF
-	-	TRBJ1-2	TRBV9	TGTGCCCGCAGGGACGGCCTCGATGGCTACACCTTC	CARRDGLDGYTF
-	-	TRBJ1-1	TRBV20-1	TGCAATGCTAGAATGGATGGTACTGAAGCTTTCTTT	CNARMDGTEAFF
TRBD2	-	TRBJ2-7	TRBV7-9	TGTGCCAGCAGCTATGGATGGCGGGAGGGGGACGAGCAGTACTTC	CASSYGWREGDEQYF
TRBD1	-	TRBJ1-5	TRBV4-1	TGCGCCAGCAGCCAACCCCCTACCGGACAGGGTGGACAGCCCCAGCATTTT	CASSQPPTGQGGQPQHF
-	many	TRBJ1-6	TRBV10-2	TGCGCCAGCAGTGCTCAGGGACTTGGTTCACCCCTCCACTTT	CASSAQGLGSPLHF
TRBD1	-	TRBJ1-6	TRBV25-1	TGTGCCTGCAGTGCCGATCTAACATGGACAGGAGAAAATTCACCCCTCCACTTT	CACSADLTWTGENSPLHF
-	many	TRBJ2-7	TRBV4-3	TGCGCCAGCAGCCAAGTGGCAGGTTCTTGGAACGAGCAGTACTTC	CASSQVAGSWNEQYF
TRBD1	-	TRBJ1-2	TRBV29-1	TGCAGCACGGGACAGGGAGTTATCAGCTATGGCTACACCTTC	CSTGQGVISYGYTF
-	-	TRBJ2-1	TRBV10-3	TGTGCCATCAGACTGGGCCCAAGGGAACACAATGAGCAGTTCTTC	CAIRLGPREHNEQFF
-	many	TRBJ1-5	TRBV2	TGTGCCAGCAGTAGGAGGGATGGCAATCAGCCCCAGCATTTT	CASSRRDGNQPQHF
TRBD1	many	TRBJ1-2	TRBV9	TGTGCCAGCAGCGTAGAGGGACAGGGGTATGGCTACACCTTC	CASSVEGQGYGYTF
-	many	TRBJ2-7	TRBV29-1	TGCAGCGTTGAAGGCCCCGGGACCCCCTACGAGCAGTACTTC	CSVEGPGTPYEQYF
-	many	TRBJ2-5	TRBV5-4	TGTGCCAGCAGCTCGGGGATAGCGCGTTGGGAGACCCAGTACTTC	CASSSGIARWETQYF
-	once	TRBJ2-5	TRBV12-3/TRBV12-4	TGTGCCAGCAGTCCCCTCGGGACTCAAGAGACCCAGTGCTTC	CASSPLGTQETQCF
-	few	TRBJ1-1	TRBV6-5	TGTGCCAGCAGTCCCAACTTGGCCGGGGGGGACACTGAAGCTTTCTTT	CASSPNLAGGDTEAFF
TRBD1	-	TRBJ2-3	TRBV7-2	TGTGCCAGCAGCACCGGACAGGGCAGCACAGATACGCAGTATTTT	CASSTGQGSTDTQYF
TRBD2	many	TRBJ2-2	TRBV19	TGTGCCAGTAGTACCTTAGCGGGAGGTGCCGGGGAGCTGTTTTTT	CASSTLAGGAGELFF
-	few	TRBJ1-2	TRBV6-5	TGTGCCAGCAGTTACACCCAAGTTATGGATGGCTACACCTTC	CASSYTQVMDGYTF
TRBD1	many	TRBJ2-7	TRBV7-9	TGTGCCAGCAGCTTAGGGGACAGATACGAGCAGTACTTC	CASSLGDRYEQYF
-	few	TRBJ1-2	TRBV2	TGTGCCAGCAGTCGGTCAGGGGCCGCTGGTTATGGCTACACCTTC	CASSRSGAAGYGYTF
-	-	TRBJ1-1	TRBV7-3	TGTGCCAGCACACCCCTGAGGCCCCATCTGGCTTTCTTT	CASTPLRPHLAFF
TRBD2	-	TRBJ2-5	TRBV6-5	TGTGCCATCAGTTACTCCGGCGGGGGGGCACGGGAGACCCAGTACTTC	CAISYSGGGARETQYF
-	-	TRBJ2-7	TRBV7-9	TGTGCCAGCAGAGGTACAGGGATCCACGAGCAGTACTTC	CASRGTGIHEQYF